This T cell receptor beta chain was sequenced for a study of Graves' ophthalmopathy and Graves' hyperthyroidism. With respect to this clonotype: A clone one base away is much larger, so this may be a read error.

Transcripts of RNA were the source for amplifying TCR beta CDR3 regions. HTBI primers served in a first-round RT-PCR, which a second-round multiplex PCR followed. In TCRdb, the multiplex PCR reads were re-called with MiXCR into one record per CDR3 protein. In the table there are 650,000 to 800,000 distinct CDR3 sequences, about 38% of which are singletons. The length of the CDR3 is 17 residues. Germline V gene lookup returns CDR1 SEHNR and CDR2 FQNEAQ (reference sequence). The receptor's source is an adult man with Graves' ophthalmopathy. The genes are TRBV7-9 and TRBJ2-5, with 10 bases aligning to TRBD2. What was sequenced was peripheral blood. CDR3 sequence reads: CASGLDSRASGSETQYF. CDR3 bases: TGTGCCAGCGGCTTAGATTCTAGGGCTAGCGGGAGTGAGACCCAGTACTTC. The full variable domain, its missing parts supplied by reference TRBV7-9 and TRBJ2-5, is DTGVSQNPRHKITKRGQNVTFRCDPISEHNRLYWYRQTLGQGPEFLTYFQNEAQLEKSRLLSDRFSAERPKGSFSTLEIQRTEQGDSAMYLCASGLDSRASGSETQYFGPGTRLLVL.